The 22 T cell receptor beta chains in this list originate from one sample, sequenced in a study of PD-1 blockade in classical Hodgkin lymphoma. TCRdb keeps only in-frame clones here, not all; method: immunoSEQ multiplex PCR. The data show 20,000 to 30,000 clones, 81% seen once. Every one of the patients relapsed after autologous stem cell transplantation (brentuximab vedotin exposure was variable). Material: peripheral blood mononuclear cells (PBMCs), obtained before the second cycle of nivolumab. Every receptor here comes from a human donor with classical Hodgkin lymphoma.

V usage is TRBV7-8 and J usage is TRBJ1-3; D may be TRBD1 (5 bases). V was clipped by 5 bases and J by 1 base, with 12 bases between them. Germline CDR1 SGHVS, CDR2 FQNEAQ. This CDR3 spans 15 amino acids. The DNA of the CDR3 is TGTGCCAGCAGCGGAGCTAGGGGTTCTGGAAACACCATATATTTT. This encodes CASSGARGSGNTIYF.

V and J are TRBV7-2 and TRBJ2-2, with 10 bases matching TRBD2. After removal of 2 bases from V and 7 bases from J, the junction contained 1 base not matched to a gene. Germline lookup yields CDR1 SGHTA and CDR2 FQGNSA. This CDR3 contains 14 residues. CDR3 sequence: CASSLRTSGGELFF. CDR3 nucleotide sequence: TGTGCCAGCAGCTTACGGACTAGCGGCGGGGAGCTGTTTTTT.

J is TRBJ1-1 and V is TRBV6-5; D not resolved. Per the germline V gene, CDR1 is MNHEY and CDR2 is SVGAGI. The CDR3 length is 12 residues. The V gene lost 5 bases and the J gene lost 1 base, with 5 bases spanning the gap. As DNA, the CDR3 is TGTGCCAGCAGTCGACAGAACACTGAAGCTTTCTTT. This codes for CASSRQNTEAFF.

The chain couples TRBV27 to TRBJ2-5; a weak D match, TRBD1 (5 bases). This CDR3 region has 16 residues. The V end was cut by 2 bases, the J end by 2 bases, with 15 bases between. Germline V gives CDR1 MNHEY, CDR2 SMNVEV (reference sequence). The CDR3 nucleotides are TGTGCCAGCAGTTTAGGGAAAACAGGTACTCAAGAGACCCAGTACTTC. Encoded protein: CASSLGKTGTQETQYF.

The chain combines TRBV6-6 with TRBJ2-7; 9 bases line up with TRBD1. The V segment lost 5 bases and the J segment 6 bases; nucleotides outside the gene matches: 8. In germline, CDR1 is MNHNY, CDR2 SVGAGI (reference sequence). This CDR3 is built from 14 residues. CDR3 amino acids: CASSIPGTGSEQYF. The CDR3 bases are TGTGCCAGCAGTATACCCGGGACAGGGAGCGAGCAGTACTTC.

The chain recombines TRBV11-2 with TRBJ2-3; a weak D match, TRBD2 (5 bases). The length of the CDR3 is 16 residues. The V end lost 1 base, the J end lost 3 bases, and 14 bases lay between the germline ends. In germline, CDR1 is SGHAT, CDR2 FQNNGV. CDR3 protein: CASSLVVGVKTDTQYF. The DNA of the CDR3 is TGTGCCAGCAGCTTAGTGGTGGGAGTTAAGACAGATACGCAGTATTTT.

The sample holds one count of this clone. The chain uses TRBV5-1 and TRBJ2-5; 11 bases are a match to TRBD2. The germline V gene encodes CDR1 SGHRS and CDR2 YFSETQ. The CDR3 loop spans 15 amino acids. With V trimmed by 2 bases and J by 4 bases, 4 bases remained unmatched. DNA of the CDR3: TGCGCCAGCAGCTTAGCCGGGACTAGCGGAGAGACCCAGTACTTC. This gives the protein CASSLAGTSGETQYF.

The chain carries TRBV7-9 and TRBJ2-5; D call uncertain. Trimming removed 4 bases at V and 2 bases at J, with 8 bases between. The germline CDR1 and CDR2 sequences are SEHNR and FQNEAQ (reference sequence). This CDR3 spans 13 amino acids. CDR3 nucleotides: TGTGCCAGCAGCTCAAGCACTCAAGAGACCCAGTACTTC. Translation gives CASSSSTQETQYF.

V usage is TRBV2 and J usage is TRBJ1-2, with a possible D match to TRBD1 (5 bases). Looked up from germline, CDR1 is SNHLY and CDR2 is FYNNEI. V gave up 3 bases and J gave up 5 bases, with 10 bases separating them. The CDR3 covers 13 residues. The CDR3 DNA follows: TGTGCCAGCAGTGACAGGGCCCAATATGGCTACACCTTC. This codes for CASSDRAQYGYTF.

This chain connects TRBV11-3 to TRBJ2-3; maybe TRBD2 (5 bases). The CDR3 has 16 amino acids. Germline assignment: CDR1 SGHNT and CDR2 YENEEA. Between the trimmed V and J ends, which lost 4 bases and 2 bases, there was a span of 16 bases. The chain's CDR3 is CASSSGLDRNTDTQYF. The CDR3 DNA sequence: TGTGCCAGCAGCTCCGGACTCGACCGTAACACAGATACGCAGTATTTT.

The chain recombines TRBV5-1 with TRBJ2-1; 8 nucleotides agree with TRBD2. With V trimmed by 4 bases and J by 1 base, 13 bases remained unmatched. Germline V gene lookup returns CDR1 SGHRS and CDR2 YFSETQ. This CDR3 comprises 18 residues. CDR3 in amino acids: CASSGGLVYWESYNEQFF. The CDR3 DNA sequence: TGCGCCAGCAGCGGGGGACTAGTATACTGGGAATCCTACAATGAGCAGTTCTTC.

This clone was detected only once. The rearrangement uses TRBV6-5 and TRBJ1-4, with TRBD1 matching over 8 bases. Germline V lookup: CDR1 MNHEY, CDR2 SVGAGI. CDR3 length: 15 amino acids. J lost 7 bases, V lost 2 bases, and 6 bases had no gene match. The CDR3 DNA reads TGTGCCAGCAGTTACGTGGACAGGGCAGGTGAAAAACTGTTTTTT. Translated: CASSYVDRAGEKLFF.

The rearrangement links TRBV5-1 to TRBJ2-3, with a tentative D call TRBD2 (5 bases). Germline CDR1 SGHRS, CDR2 YFSETQ. This CDR3 has 13 residues. Trimming removed 2 bases from V and 5 bases from J, with 9 bases in between. The CDR3 sequence is CASSFPGGDTQYF. The CDR3, as DNA: TGCGCCAGCAGCTTCCCCGGAGGAGATACGCAGTATTTT.

The genes are TRBV7-2 and TRBJ2-2; D perhaps matches TRBD1 (5 bases). This CDR3 is built from 16 residues. V lost 6 bases and J 3 bases, leaving 17 bases between the germline ends. The germline CDR1 and CDR2 sequences are SGHTA and FQGNSA. The CDR3 sequence: CASRPPLRTYTGELFF. For the CDR3, the DNA is TGTGCCAGCAGACCCCCCCTTAGGACATACACCGGGGAGCTGTTTTTT.

In its sample, this clone was seen a few times. V usage is TRBV13 and J usage is TRBJ2-3; the D is unclear. Trimming removed 4 bases at V and 0 bases at J, with 5 bases between. The germline V gene encodes CDR1 PRHDT and CDR2 FYEKMQ (reference sequence). This CDR3 region has 13 residues. The DNA for the CDR3 is TGTGCCAGCAGCTCCCTAAGCACAGATACGCAGTATTTT. This codes for CASSSLSTDTQYF.

Within the sample, this clone is medium-sized. The genes are TRBV7-2 and TRBJ1-5; 7 positions match TRBD1. The CDR3 has 13 amino acids. The trim removed 5 bases at V and 7 bases at J, leaving 5 bases unmatched. Germline-derived CDR1 and CDR2 are SGHTA and FQGNSA. This CDR3 reads CASSETGQQPQHF. CDR3 DNA: TGTGCCAGCAGCGAGACAGGGCAACAGCCCCAGCATTTT.

The chain carries TRBV11-3 and TRBJ2-3, with D unclear. Germline values: CDR1 SGHNT, CDR2 YENEEA. Trimming left V 2 bases short and J 2 bases short, with 5 bases between. The CDR3 is 13 amino acids. For the CDR3, the DNA is TGTGCCAGCAGCTTAAAATACACAGATACGCAGTATTTT. Amino acids: CASSLKYTDTQYF. The full variable domain, in which reference TRBV11-3 and TRBJ2-3 provide the parts outside the CDR3, is EAGVVQSPRYKIIEKKQPVAFWCNPISGHNTLYWYLQNLGQGPELLIRYENEEAVDDSQLPKDRFSAERLKGVDSTLKIQPAELGDSAVYLCASSLKYTDTQYFGPGTRLTVL.

This clone was counted between two and nine times. The chain is built from TRBV11-3 and TRBJ2-1, with 7 bases fitting TRBD1. The CDR3 spans 15 residues. Losses at the gene ends were 1 base for V and 0 bases for J; bases not matched to a gene: 0. Germline CDR1 SGHNT, CDR2 YENEEA. This CDR3 is CASSLGDSSYNEQFF. The DNA of the CDR3 is TGTGCCAGCAGCTTAGGGGACAGCTCCTACAATGAGCAGTTCTTC.

The chain employs TRBV28 and TRBJ1-3; 7 nucleotides agree with TRBD1. The CDR3 totals 14 residues. The germline gives CDR1 MDHEN, CDR2 SYDVKM. J was trimmed by 6 bases and V by 3 bases; bases with no gene match: 5. Written as DNA, the CDR3 is TGTGCCAGCAGTTTTGGGGACAGTTCAAACACCATATATTTT. Translating it yields CASSFGDSSNTIYF. The full variable domain, completed using reference TRBV28 and TRBJ1-3, is DVKVTQSSRYLVKRTGEKVFLECVQDMDHENMFWYRQDPGLGLRLIYFSYDVKMKEKGDIPEGYSVSREKKERFSLILESASTNQTSMYLCASSFGDSSNTIYFGEGSWLTVV.

The genes are TRBV18 and TRBJ2-2; weak D call: TRBD1 (6 bases). Trimming cost V 3 bases and J 1 base, with 9 bases left between them. The V gene's germline CDR1 is KGHSH and CDR2 LQKENI. This CDR3 is built from 15 residues. The CDR3 sequence is CASSPRDKNTGELFF. In DNA, the CDR3 is TGTGCCAGCTCACCCCGGGACAAGAACACCGGGGAGCTGTTTTTT.

This clone was seen only a few times. The chain carries TRBV7-9 and TRBJ1-6, with a weak D call TRBD1 (5 bases). Trimming cost V 4 bases and J 10 bases, with 14 bases left between them. CDR1 SEHNR and CDR2 FQNEAQ come from the germline V gene (reference sequence). This CDR3 is built from 14 residues. The chain's CDR3 is CASSSDAGRSPLHF. In nucleotides, the CDR3 is TGTGCCAGCAGCTCAGATGCGGGACGGTCACCCCTCCACTTT.

The chain carries TRBV7-3 and TRBJ2-3, with 13 bases identical to TRBD2. The CDR3 totals 18 residues. Unmatched junction bases numbered 10, after V lost 4 bases and J lost 3 bases. Germline-derived CDR1 and CDR2 are SGHTA and FQGTGA. CDR3 nucleotides: TGTGCCAGCAGCTCTAGCGGACTAGCGGGAGCGAGGACAGATACGCAGTATTTT. Residues: CASSSSGLAGARTDTQYF.